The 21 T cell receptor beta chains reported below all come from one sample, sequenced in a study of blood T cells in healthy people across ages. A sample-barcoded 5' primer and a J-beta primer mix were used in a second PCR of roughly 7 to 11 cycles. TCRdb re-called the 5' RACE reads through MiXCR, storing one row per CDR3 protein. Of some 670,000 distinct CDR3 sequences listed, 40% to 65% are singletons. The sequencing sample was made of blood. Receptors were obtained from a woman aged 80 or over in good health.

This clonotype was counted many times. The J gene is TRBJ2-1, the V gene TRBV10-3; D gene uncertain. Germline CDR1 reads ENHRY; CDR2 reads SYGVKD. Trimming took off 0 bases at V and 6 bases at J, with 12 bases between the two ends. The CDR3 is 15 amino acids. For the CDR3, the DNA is TGTGCCATCAGTGAGTCGACTTCTAGAGCCAATGAGCAGTTCTTC. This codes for CAISESTSRANEQFF.

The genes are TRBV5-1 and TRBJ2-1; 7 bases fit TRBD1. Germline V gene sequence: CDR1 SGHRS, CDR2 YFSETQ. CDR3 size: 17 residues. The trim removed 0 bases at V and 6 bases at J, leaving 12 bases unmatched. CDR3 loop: CASSLVGTVGRVNEQFF. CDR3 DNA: TGCGCCAGCAGCTTGGTGGGGACAGTCGGTAGGGTCAATGAGCAGTTCTTC.

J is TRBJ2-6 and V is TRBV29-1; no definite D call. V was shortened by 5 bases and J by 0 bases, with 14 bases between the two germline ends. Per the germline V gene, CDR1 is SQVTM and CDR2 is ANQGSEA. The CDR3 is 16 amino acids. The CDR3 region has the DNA TGCAGCGTTAATGTCGCTGTCGGCTCTGGGGCCAACGTCCTGACTTTC. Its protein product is CSVNVAVGSGANVLTF.

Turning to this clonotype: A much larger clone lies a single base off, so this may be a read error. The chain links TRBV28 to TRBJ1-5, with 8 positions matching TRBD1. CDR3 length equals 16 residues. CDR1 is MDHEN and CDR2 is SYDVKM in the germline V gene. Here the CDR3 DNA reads TGTGCCAGCAGTTTAGATTCAGGGGGCGGCAATCGGCCCCAGCATTTT. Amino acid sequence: CASSLDSGGGNRPQHF.

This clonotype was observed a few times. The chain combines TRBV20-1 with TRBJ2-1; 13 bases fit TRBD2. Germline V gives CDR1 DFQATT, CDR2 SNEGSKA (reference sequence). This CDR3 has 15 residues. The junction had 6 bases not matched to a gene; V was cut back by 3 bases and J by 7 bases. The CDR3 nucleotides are TGCAGTGCTAGGCTATGGACTAGCGGGGGAAATGAGCAGTTCTTC. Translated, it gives CSARLWTSGGNEQFF.

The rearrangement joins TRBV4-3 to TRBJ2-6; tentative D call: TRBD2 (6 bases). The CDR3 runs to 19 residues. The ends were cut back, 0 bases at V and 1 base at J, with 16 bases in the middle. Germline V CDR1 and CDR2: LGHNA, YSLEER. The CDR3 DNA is TGCGCCAGCAGCCAAGAGGCCTCGGGGGTCAAGTCTGGGGCCAACGTCCTGACTTTC. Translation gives CASSQEASGVKSGANVLTF.

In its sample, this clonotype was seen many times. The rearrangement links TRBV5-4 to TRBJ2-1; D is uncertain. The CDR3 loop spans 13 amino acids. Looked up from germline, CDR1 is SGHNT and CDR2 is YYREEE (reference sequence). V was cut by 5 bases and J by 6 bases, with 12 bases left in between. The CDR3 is CASSPQQVNEQFF. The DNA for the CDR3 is TGTGCCAGCAGTCCACAACAAGTCAATGAGCAGTTCTTC.

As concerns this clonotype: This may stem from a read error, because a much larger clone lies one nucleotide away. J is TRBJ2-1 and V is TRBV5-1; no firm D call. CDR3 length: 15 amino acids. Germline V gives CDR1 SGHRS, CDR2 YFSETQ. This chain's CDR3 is CASSLDGGKYNERFF. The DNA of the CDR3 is TGCGCCAGCAGCTTGGACGGCGGAAAGTACAATGAGCGGTTCTTC.

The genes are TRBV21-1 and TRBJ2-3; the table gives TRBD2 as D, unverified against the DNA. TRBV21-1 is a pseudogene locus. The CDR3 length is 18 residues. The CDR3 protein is CASSKVGGTSAITDTQYF. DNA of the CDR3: TGTGCCAGCAGCAAAGTTGGGGGGACTAGCGCGATCACAGATACGCAGTATTTT.

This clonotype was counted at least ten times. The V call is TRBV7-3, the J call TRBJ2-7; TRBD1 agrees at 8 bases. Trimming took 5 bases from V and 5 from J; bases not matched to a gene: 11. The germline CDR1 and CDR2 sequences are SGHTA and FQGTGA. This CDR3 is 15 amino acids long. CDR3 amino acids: CASSIGTGQVNEQYF. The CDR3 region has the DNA TGTGCCAGCAGCATAGGAACGGGACAGGTAAACGAGCAGTACTTC.

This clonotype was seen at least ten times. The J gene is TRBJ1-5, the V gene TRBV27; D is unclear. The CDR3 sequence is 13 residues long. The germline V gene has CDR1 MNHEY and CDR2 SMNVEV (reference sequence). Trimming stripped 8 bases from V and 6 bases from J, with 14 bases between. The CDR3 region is CASRLRWGQPQHF. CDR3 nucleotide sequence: TGTGCCAGCCGCCTAAGGTGGGGTCAGCCCCAGCATTTT.

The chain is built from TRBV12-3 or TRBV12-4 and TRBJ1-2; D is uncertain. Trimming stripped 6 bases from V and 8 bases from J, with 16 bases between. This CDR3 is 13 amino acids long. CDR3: CASRYKGIGGYTF. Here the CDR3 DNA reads TGTGCCAGCAGATACAAAGGGATCGGCGGCTACACCTTC.

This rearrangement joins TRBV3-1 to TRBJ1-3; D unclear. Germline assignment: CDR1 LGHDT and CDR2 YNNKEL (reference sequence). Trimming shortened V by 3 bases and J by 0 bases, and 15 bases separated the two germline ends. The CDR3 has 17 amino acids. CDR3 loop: CASSHLPGLISGNTIYF. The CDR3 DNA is TGTGCCAGCAGCCATCTTCCGGGCCTCATCTCTGGAAACACCATATATTTT.

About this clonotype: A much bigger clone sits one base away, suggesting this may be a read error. CDR3 sequence (DNA): TGCAGTGCTAAAGGGACTGGCGGTTACAATCATATGACCTACGAGCAGTACTTC. Encoded protein: CSAKGTGGYNHMTYEQYF. The chain uses TRBV20-1 and TRBJ2-4, with D possibly being TRBD2 (6 bases). The end of the DNA is better explained by TRBJ2-7, so the J call may be wrong. Germline V gene sequence: CDR1 DFQATT, CDR2 SNEGSKA (reference sequence). The CDR3 contains 18 residues.

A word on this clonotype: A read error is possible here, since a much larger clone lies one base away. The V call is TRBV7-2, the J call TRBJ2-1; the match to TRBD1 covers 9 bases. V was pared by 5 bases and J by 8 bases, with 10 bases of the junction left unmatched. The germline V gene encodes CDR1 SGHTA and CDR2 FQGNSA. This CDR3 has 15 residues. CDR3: CASSPRDRDVDEQFF. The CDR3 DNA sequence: TGTGCCAGCAGCCCCCGGGACAGGGACGTCGATGAGCAGTTCTTC. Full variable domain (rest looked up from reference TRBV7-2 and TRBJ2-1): GAGVSQSPSNKVTEKGKDVELRCDPISGHTALYWYRQSLGQGLEFLIYFQGNSAPDKSGLPSDRFSAERTGGSVSTLTIQRTQQEDSAVYLCASSPRDRDVDEQFFGPGTRLTVL.

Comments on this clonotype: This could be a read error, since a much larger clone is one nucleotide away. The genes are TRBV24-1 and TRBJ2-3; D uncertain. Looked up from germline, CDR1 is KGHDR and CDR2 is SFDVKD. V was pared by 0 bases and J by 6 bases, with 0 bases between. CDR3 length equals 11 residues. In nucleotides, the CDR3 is TGTGCCACCAGTGATTTGGATACGCAGTATTTT. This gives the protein CATSDLDTQYF.

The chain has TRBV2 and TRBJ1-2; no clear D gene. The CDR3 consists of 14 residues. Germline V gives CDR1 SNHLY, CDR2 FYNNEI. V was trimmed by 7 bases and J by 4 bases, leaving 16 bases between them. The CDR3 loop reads CASTPQGGSYGYTF. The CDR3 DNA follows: TGTGCCAGCACACCCCAAGGAGGGAGCTATGGCTACACCTTC.

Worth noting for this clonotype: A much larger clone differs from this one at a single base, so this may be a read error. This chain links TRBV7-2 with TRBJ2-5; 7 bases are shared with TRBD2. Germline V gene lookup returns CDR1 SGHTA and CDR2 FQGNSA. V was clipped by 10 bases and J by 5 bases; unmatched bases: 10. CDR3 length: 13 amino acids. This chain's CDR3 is CATASGGTETQYF. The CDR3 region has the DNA TGTGCCACCGCTAGCGGCGGCACGGAGACCCAGTACTTC. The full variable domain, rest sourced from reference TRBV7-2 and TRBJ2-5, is GAGVSQSPSNKVTEKGKDVELRCDPISGHTALYWYRQSLGQGLEFLIYFQGNSAPDKSGLPSDRFSAERTGGSVSTLTIQRTQQEDSAVYLCATASGGTETQYFGPGTRLLVL.

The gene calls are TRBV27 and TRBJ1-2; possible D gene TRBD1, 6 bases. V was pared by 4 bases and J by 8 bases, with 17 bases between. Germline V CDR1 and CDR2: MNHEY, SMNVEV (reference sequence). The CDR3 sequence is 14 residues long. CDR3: CASSSGGAFPGYTF. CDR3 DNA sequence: TGTGCCAGCAGTTCCGGGGGCGCTTTTCCGGGCTACACCTTC.

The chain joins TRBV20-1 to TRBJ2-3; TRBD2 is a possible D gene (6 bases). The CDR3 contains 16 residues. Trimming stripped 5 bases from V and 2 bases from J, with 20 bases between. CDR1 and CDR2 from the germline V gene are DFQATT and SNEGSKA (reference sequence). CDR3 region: CSAQILATRLTDTQYF. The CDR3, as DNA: TGCAGTGCTCAAATACTAGCAACCCGGCTCACAGATACGCAGTATTTT.

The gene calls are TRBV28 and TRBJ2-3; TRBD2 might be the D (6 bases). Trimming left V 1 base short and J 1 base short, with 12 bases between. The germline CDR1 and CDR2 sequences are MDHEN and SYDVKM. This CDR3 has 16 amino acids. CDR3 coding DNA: TGTGCCAGCAGTTTATCGCGCGGGATCGGCACAGATACGCAGTATTTT. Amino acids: CASSLSRGIGTDTQYF.